The T cell receptor beta chain described here comes from a study of immune reconstitution after stem cell transplant in scleroderma. This clonotype is deemed medium-sized. From the RT-PCR reads, TCRdb called clonotypes with MiXCR, one entry per CDR3 protein. This table holds thousands of distinct CDR3 sequences, around 6.5% found once. Germline V gene lookup returns CDR1 SEHNR and CDR2 FQNEAQ (reference sequence). The ends were cut back, 6 bases at V and 2 bases at J, with 24 bases in the middle. The CDR3 has 18 residues. The gene calls are TRBV7-9 and TRBJ2-3, with D maybe TRBD2 (5 bases). The TCR sequence derives from a female donor with systemic sclerosis. Sampling was carried out before or after autologous hematopoietic stem cell transplantation (not recorded which). The chain's CDR3 is CASSYNPYGRANTDTQYF. The CDR3 bases are TGTGCCAGCAGTTATAATCCCTATGGGCGGGCCAACACAGATACGCAGTATTTT.